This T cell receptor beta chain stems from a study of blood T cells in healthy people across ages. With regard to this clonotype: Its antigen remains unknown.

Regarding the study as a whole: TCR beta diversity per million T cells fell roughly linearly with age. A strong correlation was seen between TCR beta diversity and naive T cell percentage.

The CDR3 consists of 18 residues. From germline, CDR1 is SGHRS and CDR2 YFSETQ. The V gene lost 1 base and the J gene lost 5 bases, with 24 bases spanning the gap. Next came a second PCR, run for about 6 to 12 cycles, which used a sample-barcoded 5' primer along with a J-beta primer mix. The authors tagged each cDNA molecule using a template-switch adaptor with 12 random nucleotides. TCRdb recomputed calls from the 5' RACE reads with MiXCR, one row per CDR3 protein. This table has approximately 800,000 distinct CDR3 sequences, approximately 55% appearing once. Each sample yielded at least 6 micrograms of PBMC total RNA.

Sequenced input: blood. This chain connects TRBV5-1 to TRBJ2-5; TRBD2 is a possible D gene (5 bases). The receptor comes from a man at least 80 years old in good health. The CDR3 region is CASSLLLGGVSRVETQYF. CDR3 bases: TGCGCCAGCAGCTTGCTTTTGGGCGGTGTGTCGCGGGTGGAGACCCAGTACTTC.